The T cell receptor beta chain under discussion was sequenced for a study of post-analysis software for immune sequencing data. Study in general: Relapsing-remitting, secondary progressive and progressive-relapsing courses of multiple sclerosis were included. Whole-study findings and limits: Strong co-clustering by F measure linked samples that shared a preparation batch. The study found TRBV5-6, TRBV5-1 and TRBV20-1 among 4 or 5 TRBV segments more frequent in patients than controls. In multiple sclerosis, normalized Chao1 diversity was significantly below that of controls.

Germline CDR1 reads SGHTA; CDR2 reads FQGNSA. V lost 5 bases and J 4 bases, leaving 11 bases between the germline ends. This CDR3 region has 13 residues. Sequencing libraries made from TCR beta cDNA carried unique molecular identifiers. Each CDR3 protein is one row after TCRdb ran MiXCR on the PCR reads. The table has about 500,000 distinct CDR3 sequences, around 40% seen once. This clonotype was seen only a few times. The target antigen is unknown. Sequenced input: blood. This chain links TRBV7-2 with TRBJ1-2; D ambiguous. The sequence was collected from a girl aged 10 to 17 with multiple sclerosis. The CDR3 coding sequence is TGTGCCAGCAGCACCTACGCCAGCTATGGCTACACCTTC. Its protein is CASSTYASYGYTF.